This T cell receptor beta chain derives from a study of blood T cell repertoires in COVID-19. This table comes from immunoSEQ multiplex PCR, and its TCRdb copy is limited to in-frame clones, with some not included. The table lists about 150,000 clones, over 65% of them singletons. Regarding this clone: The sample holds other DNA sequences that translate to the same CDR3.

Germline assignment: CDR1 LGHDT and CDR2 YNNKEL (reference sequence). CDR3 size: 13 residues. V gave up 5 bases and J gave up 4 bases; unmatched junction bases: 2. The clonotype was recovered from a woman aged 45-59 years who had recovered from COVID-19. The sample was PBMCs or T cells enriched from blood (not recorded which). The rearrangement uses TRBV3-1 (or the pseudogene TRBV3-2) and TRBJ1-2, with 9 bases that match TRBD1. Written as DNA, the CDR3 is TGTGCCAGCAGCTTGGGACAGGGCTATGGCTACACCTTC. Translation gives CASSLGQGYGYTF.